Each of the 21 T cell receptor beta chains below was sequenced from the same sample in a study of T and B cells in COVID-19 patients. TRB was amplified from roughly 250-500 ng of blood genomic DNA. TRB rearrangements were amplified by multiplex PCR with BIOMED2 TRB-A/B primers. MiXCR was run by TCRdb on the multiplex PCR reads, yielding one entry per CDR3 protein. The sample holds some 8,900 distinct CDR3 sequences; roughly 29% are singletons and the top ten take 22%. Sequenced: blood. The receptor source for this set is a human donor who had recovered from COVID-19.

The genes are TRBV6-5 and TRBJ1-1; 10 bases map to TRBD1. The germline gives CDR1 MNHEY, CDR2 SVGAGI. V gave up 6 bases and J gave up 6 bases; unmatched junction bases: 7. The CDR3 runs to 14 residues. CDR3 DNA: TGTGCCAGCAGGGGGGACAGGGGCAGAGCTGAAGCTTTCTTT. This gives the protein CASRGDRGRAEAFF.

The gene calls are TRBV6-2 or TRBV6-3 and TRBJ1-2, with D unclear. Germline V lookup: CDR1 MNHEY, CDR2 SVGEGT. V was clipped by 2 bases and J by 6 bases, with 4 bases between them. This CDR3 has 11 residues. The DNA for the CDR3 is TGTGCCAGCAGTTACGTTCATGGCTACACCTTC. Translation: CASSYVHGYTF.

With respect to this clonotype: With a much larger clone just one base away, this may be a read error. V is TRBV5-6 and J is TRBJ2-7; 9 bases map to TRBD1. The CDR3 is made up of 14 amino acids. Per the germline V gene, CDR1 is SGHDT and CDR2 is YYEEEE. The CDR3 region is CASRLADRGYEQYF. In DNA, the CDR3 is TGTGCCAGCAGATTGGCGGACAGGGGCTACGAGCAGTACTTC.

CDR3: CASSLGHYGDTF. CDR3 DNA sequence: TGTGCCAGCAGCTTAGGCCATTATGGGGACACCTTC. The chain joins TRBV7-9 to TRBJ1-2; D call uncertain. Germline CDR1 SEHNR, CDR2 FQNEAQ (reference sequence). The ends were cut back, 1 base at V and 12 bases at J, with 12 bases in the middle. The CDR3 extends over 12 amino acids.

By share, this clonotype counts as medium-sized. The chain joins TRBV12-3 or TRBV12-4 to TRBJ2-1, with D unclear. The V gene lost 4 bases and the J gene lost 7 bases, with 5 bases spanning the gap. The CDR3 has 11 amino acids. The CDR3 bases are TGTGCCAGCAGTTCCCAGAATGAGCAGTTCTTC. Amino acids: CASSSQNEQFF.

The CDR3, as DNA: TGTGCCATCAGTGTGTCGTGGGATAATGAAAAACTGTTTTTT. Translation: CAISVSWDNEKLFF. This chain connects TRBV10-3 to TRBJ1-4; D remains ambiguous. Germline-derived CDR1 and CDR2 are ENHRY and SYGVKD. This CDR3 spans 14 amino acids. V lost 4 bases to trimming and J lost 4 bases, with 10 bases between them.

This clonotype has more than one count but fewer than ten. This sequence joins TRBV12-3 or TRBV12-4 and TRBJ2-2; TRBD2 matches 7 bases. Trimming cost V 5 bases and J 7 bases; bases outside gene matches: 4. The CDR3 contains 13 residues. CDR3 amino acids: CASSPSGGGELFF. DNA for the CDR3: TGTGCCAGCAGTCCCTCGGGGGGCGGGGAGCTGTTTTTT.

The V gene is TRBV20-1, the J gene TRBJ2-1; 13 positions match TRBD2. Germline V CDR1 and CDR2: DFQATT, SNEGSKA (reference sequence). This CDR3 contains 18 residues. Germline trimming cut 1 base from V and 0 bases from J; bases unmatched to any gene: 6. The CDR3 DNA sequence: TGCAGTGCTAGAGGGGGACTAGCGGGGATGAGCTCCTACAATGAGCAGTTCTTC. Amino acid sequence: CSARGGLAGMSSYNEQFF.

In this sample, this clonotype turned up a few times. The rearrangement uses TRBV5-6 and TRBJ2-5; 8 bases fit TRBD2. Germline CDR1 is SGHDT and CDR2 is YYEEEE. The CDR3 extends over 15 amino acids. Trimming removed 0 bases from V and 7 bases from J; junction bases left unmatched: 8. CDR3 sequence: CASSLEARAGGTQYF. The CDR3 nucleotides are TGTGCCAGCAGCTTGGAAGCGCGGGCGGGAGGGACCCAGTACTTC.

Sample share makes this clonotype medium-sized (0.01 to 0.1%). The chain links TRBV30 to TRBJ2-5; D is undetermined. Germline V gives CDR1 GTSNPN, CDR2 SVGIG (reference sequence). With 0 bases removed from V and 5 bases from J, the gap between germline ends came to 4 bases. The CDR3 runs 11 residues. CDR3 sequence reads: CAWSVRETQYF. Written as DNA, the CDR3 is TGTGCCTGGAGTGTACGCGAGACCCAGTACTTC.

This clonotype occurred a few times. This rearrangement joins TRBV6-5 to TRBJ1-4; TRBD1 matches 10 bases. There are 15 residues in the CDR3. V lost 6 bases and J lost 6; bases outside the gene matches: 7. Germline lookup yields CDR1 MNHEY and CDR2 SVGAGI. The CDR3 sequence is CASSSIGQGDEKLFF. CDR3 nucleotide sequence: TGTGCCAGCAGCAGCATAGGACAGGGGGATGAAAAACTGTTTTTT.

Sample share makes this clonotype medium-sized. As DNA, the CDR3 is TGTGCCAGTAGTATAGATACCTCAGTCACAGATACGCAGTATTTT. Translation gives CASSIDTSVTDTQYF. The chain recombines TRBV19 with TRBJ2-3, with D hard to call. Germline V gene lookup returns CDR1 LNHDA and CDR2 SQIVND (reference sequence). This CDR3 is 15 amino acids long. Trimming shortened V by 0 bases and J by 2 bases, and 9 bases separated the two germline ends.

The chain employs TRBV2 and TRBJ1-2; TRBD1 matches 7 bases. There are 13 residues in the CDR3. The germline gives CDR1 SNHLY, CDR2 FYNNEI. V was clipped by 8 bases and J by 6 bases; unmatched bases: 9. CDR3 nucleotides: TGTGCCAGCTCCTGGGTAGGGACAGATGGCTACACCTTC. Protein sequence: CASSWVGTDGYTF.

This clonotype appeared a few times. The CDR3 DNA follows: TGTGCCAGCAGCTTGGGGGGGGCCTCCTACAATGAGCAGTTCTTC. It translates to CASSLGGASYNEQFF. The rearrangement joins TRBV5-4 to TRBJ2-1; D is tentatively TRBD1 or TRBD2 (6 bases each). The CDR3 contains 15 residues. V lost 0 bases and J lost 0, with 7 bases in between. CDR1 SGHNT and CDR2 YYREEE come from the germline V gene (reference sequence). The full variable domain, with the rest looked up from reference TRBV5-4 and TRBJ2-1, is ETGVTQSPTHLIKTRGQQVTLRCSSQSGHNTVSWYQQALGQGPQFIFQYYREEENGRGNFPPRFSGLQFPNYSSELNVNALELDDSALYLCASSLGGASYNEQFFGPGTRLTVL.

The chain couples TRBV18 to TRBJ2-1, with TRBD2 matching over 15 bases. The CDR3 covers 20 residues. The germline V gene encodes CDR1 KGHSH and CDR2 LQKENI. V lost 4 bases to trimming and J lost 1 base; unmatched junction nucleotides: 11. CDR3 sequence reads: CASSLRTSGGAFTSYNEQFF. The CDR3 coding sequence is TGTGCCAGCTCACTCCGGACTAGCGGGGGGGCGTTTACGTCCTACAATGAGCAGTTCTTC.

By frequency in the sample, this clonotype is medium-sized. The chain combines TRBV6-1 with TRBJ2-7; 7 bases match TRBD1. Trimming took 1 base from V and 0 from J; bases not matched to a gene: 3. This CDR3 is 15 amino acids long. The V gene's germline CDR1 is MNHNS and CDR2 SASEGT. CDR3 coding DNA: TGTGCCAGCAGTGAAGAAGGGACAGCCTCCTACGAGCAGTACTTC. It encodes CASSEEGTASYEQYF.

In its sample, this clonotype was seen once. In DNA form, the CDR3 reads TGTGCCAGCAGCTTGGCCGCAGGGACAGGCACCTATGGCTACACCTTC. Protein sequence: CASSLAAGTGTYGYTF. The chain combines TRBV27 with TRBJ1-2, with 8 bases identical to TRBD1. Germline CDR1 reads MNHEY; CDR2 reads SMNVEV (reference sequence). The CDR3 sequence is 16 residues long. Trimming at V came to 6 bases and at J to 4 bases, leaving 13 bases not matched to a gene.

This clonotype was picked up a small number of times. The rearrangement links TRBV20-1 to TRBJ2-1; tentative D call: TRBD2 (6 bases). Deletions cut 7 bases from V and 7 bases from J, with 14 bases between. Germline CDR1 DFQATT, CDR2 SNEGSKA (reference sequence). The CDR3 loop spans 12 amino acids. CDR3 sequence: CSVAGLGNEQFF. CDR3 nucleotides: TGCAGTGTCGCGGGGCTTGGGAATGAGCAGTTCTTC.

This clonotype rates as medium-sized. The CDR3 reads CASSYGTSGYNEQFF. The CDR3 DNA reads as TGTGCCAGCAGTTACGGGACTAGCGGATACAATGAGCAGTTCTTC. The chain links TRBV27 to TRBJ2-1, with TRBD2 matching 11 bases. V trimming: 4 bases; J trimming: 4 bases; junction bases outside the gene matches: 3. Germline V gene lookup returns CDR1 MNHEY and CDR2 SMNVEV (reference sequence). The CDR3 has 15 amino acids.

This sequence joins TRBV28 and TRBJ1-1; 10 nucleotides line up with TRBD1. The CDR3 is made up of 14 amino acids. V shed 9 bases and J 4 bases; nucleotides not matched to a gene: 8. CDR1 and CDR2 (germline): MDHEN, SYDVKM. This chain's CDR3 is CASRDRGYFTEAFF. In nucleotides, the CDR3 is TGTGCCAGTCGGGACAGGGGTTATTTCACTGAAGCTTTCTTT.

The V gene is TRBV20-1, the J gene TRBJ1-2, with 7 bases identical to TRBD1. The CDR3 is made up of 12 amino acids. V lost 8 bases and J lost 4; bases outside the gene matches: 7. Germline V gives CDR1 DFQATT, CDR2 SNEGSKA (reference sequence). The CDR3 nucleotides are TGCAGTTCGGCAGGGACAGCCTATGGCTACACCTTC. This sequence encodes CSSAGTAYGYTF.